The rows below give T cell receptor beta chains drawn from one sample of a study of cytotoxic CD8 clonotypes in ibrutinib-treated CLL. Produced via immunoSEQ multiplex PCR; TCRdb's table is partial and in-frame only. The sample contains about 330,000 clones, 67% of which appear only once. The sample was PBMCs, taken after 36 months of ibrutinib treatment. Source of these receptors: a human donor with chronic lymphocytic leukemia. The CDR3 runs from the conserved cysteine through the conserved F or W. D genes are given only for firm matches. Clone size appears in some rows only: once, few, many, or a class for an expanded clone.

clone size	J gene	D gene	V gene	CDR3 protein	CDR3 DNA
.	TRBJ1-4	TRBD1	TRBV4-1	CASSQTDRDNEKLFF	TGCGCCAGCAGCCAAACCGACAGGGATAATGAAAAACTGTTTTTT
.	TRBJ2-5	.	TRBV9	CASSYRQAETQYF	TGTGCCAGCAGCTACCGACAGGCGGAGACCCAGTACTTC
.	TRBJ1-6	TRBD1	TRBV5-4	CASSLRTGVNSPLHF	TGTGCCAGCAGCTTGCGGACAGGGGTAAATTCACCCCTCCACTTT
.	TRBJ1-1	.	TRBV15	CATSRDQRGPDTEAFF	TGTGCCACCAGCAGAGATCAACGGGGGCCGGACACTGAAGCTTTCTTT
.	TRBJ1-2	.	TRBV7-9	CASSYGKYGYTF	TGTGCCAGCAGCTACGGGAAGTATGGCTACACCTTC
.	TRBJ2-3	.	TRBV5-6	CASSFGGRSGFTQYF	TGTGCCAGCAGCTTCGGCGGCAGATCGGGGTTTACGCAGTATTTT
.	TRBJ2-4	TRBD2	TRBV7-9	CASSPSGGLKNIQYF	TGTGCCAGCAGCCCTTCGGGAGGACTCAAAAACATTCAGTACTTC
.	TRBJ2-7	.	TRBV29-1	CSVGKDRYEQYF	TGCAGCGTTGGCAAAGACAGGTACGAGCAGTACTTC
few	TRBJ1-5	.	TRBV6-6	CATFNGKGGINQPQHF	TGTGCCACCTTCAACGGGAAGGGAGGGATCAATCAGCCCCAGCATTTT
.	TRBJ1-5	.	TRBV7-2	CASSRDSDQPQHF	TGTGCCAGCAGTCGGGACTCCGACCAGCCCCAGCATTTT
.	TRBJ1-2	.	TRBV6-5	CASSYAGFHGYTF	TGTGCCAGCAGTTACGCGGGATTTCACGGCTACACCTTC
.	TRBJ2-1	TRBD1	TRBV7-9	CASSADRGLRLAEFREQFF	TGTGCCAGCAGCGCGGACAGGGGGCTTAGACTAGCGGAGTTCAGGGAGCAGTTCTTC
.	TRBJ2-3	.	TRBV19	CASSPQGSADTQYF	TGTGCCAGTAGTCCCCAGGGGAGCGCAGATACGCAGTATTTT
.	TRBJ2-7	.	TRBV19	CASSILGSGDEQYF	TGTGCCAGTAGTATTTTGGGGTCGGGTGACGAGCAGTACTTC
.	TRBJ1-4	.	TRBV28	CASSSPYEGANEKLFF	TGTGCCAGCAGTTCCCCCTACGAGGGGGCTAATGAAAAACTGTTTTTT
.	TRBJ2-7	.	TRBV7-2	CASSLVRGLSYEQYF	TGTGCCAGCAGCTTAGTCCGGGGGCTGTCCTACGAGCAGTACTTC
.	TRBJ1-6	TRBD1	TRBV5-1	CASSFQGENSPLHF	TGCGCCAGCAGCTTCCAGGGGGAAAATTCACCCCTCCACTTT
.	TRBJ2-7	.	TRBV4-1	CASSQVPSPYEQYF	TGCGCCAGCAGCCAAGTACCCAGCCCATACGAGCAGTACTTC
.	TRBJ2-7	TRBD1	TRBV7-9	CASSGTGGFYEQYF	TGTGCCAGCAGCGGGACAGGGGGATTCTACGAGCAGTACTTC
.	TRBJ2-7	.	TRBV28	CASSLSSYEQYF	TGTGCCAGCAGCCTAAGCTCCTACGAGCAGTACTTC
.	TRBJ2-3	.	TRBV2	CASSDRVFADTQYF	TGTGCCAGCAGTGACAGGGTTTTTGCAGATACGCAGTATTTT
.	TRBJ1-2	TRBD1	TRBV29-1	CSVVTGGAGYGYTF	TGCAGCGTCGTTACAGGGGGCGCAGGCTATGGCTACACCTTC
once	TRBJ2-7	.	TRBV15	CATSRDSGQQYF	TGTGCCACCAGCAGAGATAGTGGCCAGCAGTACTTC
.	TRBJ1-2	.	TRBV19	CACTERRGDYGYTF	TGTGCCTGTACAGAGCGTAGAGGGGACTATGGCTACACCTTC
.	TRBJ1-4	.	TRBV28	CASSPGQGNEKLFF	TGTGCCAGCAGTCCGGGACAAGGGAATGAAAAACTGTTTTTT
.	TRBJ2-3	.	TRBV6-6	CASSFAPGTDTQYF	TGTGCCAGCAGTTTCGCCCCTGGAACAGATACGCAGTATTTT
once	TRBJ2-7	.	TRBV15	CATSRGQGRNDEQYF	TGTGCCACCAGCAGAGGGCAGGGTCGAAACGACGAGCAGTACTTC
.	TRBJ2-3	.	TRBV7-2	CASSPAYSTDTQYF	TGTGCCAGCAGCCCAGCCTATAGCACAGATACGCAGTATTTT
.	TRBJ1-5	.	TRBV7-2	CASSLAHRIGQPQHF	TGTGCCAGCAGCTTAGCGCACCGAATCGGCCAGCCCCAGCATTTT
.	TRBJ1-1	.	TRBV29-1	CSVDVTAREAFF	TGCAGCGTCGACGTAACTGCGCGAGAAGCTTTCTTT
.	TRBJ1-6	TRBD1	TRBV5-1	CASSSKGAGGSPLHF	TGCGCCAGCAGCTCCAAGGGGGCGGGGGGTTCACCCCTCCACTTT